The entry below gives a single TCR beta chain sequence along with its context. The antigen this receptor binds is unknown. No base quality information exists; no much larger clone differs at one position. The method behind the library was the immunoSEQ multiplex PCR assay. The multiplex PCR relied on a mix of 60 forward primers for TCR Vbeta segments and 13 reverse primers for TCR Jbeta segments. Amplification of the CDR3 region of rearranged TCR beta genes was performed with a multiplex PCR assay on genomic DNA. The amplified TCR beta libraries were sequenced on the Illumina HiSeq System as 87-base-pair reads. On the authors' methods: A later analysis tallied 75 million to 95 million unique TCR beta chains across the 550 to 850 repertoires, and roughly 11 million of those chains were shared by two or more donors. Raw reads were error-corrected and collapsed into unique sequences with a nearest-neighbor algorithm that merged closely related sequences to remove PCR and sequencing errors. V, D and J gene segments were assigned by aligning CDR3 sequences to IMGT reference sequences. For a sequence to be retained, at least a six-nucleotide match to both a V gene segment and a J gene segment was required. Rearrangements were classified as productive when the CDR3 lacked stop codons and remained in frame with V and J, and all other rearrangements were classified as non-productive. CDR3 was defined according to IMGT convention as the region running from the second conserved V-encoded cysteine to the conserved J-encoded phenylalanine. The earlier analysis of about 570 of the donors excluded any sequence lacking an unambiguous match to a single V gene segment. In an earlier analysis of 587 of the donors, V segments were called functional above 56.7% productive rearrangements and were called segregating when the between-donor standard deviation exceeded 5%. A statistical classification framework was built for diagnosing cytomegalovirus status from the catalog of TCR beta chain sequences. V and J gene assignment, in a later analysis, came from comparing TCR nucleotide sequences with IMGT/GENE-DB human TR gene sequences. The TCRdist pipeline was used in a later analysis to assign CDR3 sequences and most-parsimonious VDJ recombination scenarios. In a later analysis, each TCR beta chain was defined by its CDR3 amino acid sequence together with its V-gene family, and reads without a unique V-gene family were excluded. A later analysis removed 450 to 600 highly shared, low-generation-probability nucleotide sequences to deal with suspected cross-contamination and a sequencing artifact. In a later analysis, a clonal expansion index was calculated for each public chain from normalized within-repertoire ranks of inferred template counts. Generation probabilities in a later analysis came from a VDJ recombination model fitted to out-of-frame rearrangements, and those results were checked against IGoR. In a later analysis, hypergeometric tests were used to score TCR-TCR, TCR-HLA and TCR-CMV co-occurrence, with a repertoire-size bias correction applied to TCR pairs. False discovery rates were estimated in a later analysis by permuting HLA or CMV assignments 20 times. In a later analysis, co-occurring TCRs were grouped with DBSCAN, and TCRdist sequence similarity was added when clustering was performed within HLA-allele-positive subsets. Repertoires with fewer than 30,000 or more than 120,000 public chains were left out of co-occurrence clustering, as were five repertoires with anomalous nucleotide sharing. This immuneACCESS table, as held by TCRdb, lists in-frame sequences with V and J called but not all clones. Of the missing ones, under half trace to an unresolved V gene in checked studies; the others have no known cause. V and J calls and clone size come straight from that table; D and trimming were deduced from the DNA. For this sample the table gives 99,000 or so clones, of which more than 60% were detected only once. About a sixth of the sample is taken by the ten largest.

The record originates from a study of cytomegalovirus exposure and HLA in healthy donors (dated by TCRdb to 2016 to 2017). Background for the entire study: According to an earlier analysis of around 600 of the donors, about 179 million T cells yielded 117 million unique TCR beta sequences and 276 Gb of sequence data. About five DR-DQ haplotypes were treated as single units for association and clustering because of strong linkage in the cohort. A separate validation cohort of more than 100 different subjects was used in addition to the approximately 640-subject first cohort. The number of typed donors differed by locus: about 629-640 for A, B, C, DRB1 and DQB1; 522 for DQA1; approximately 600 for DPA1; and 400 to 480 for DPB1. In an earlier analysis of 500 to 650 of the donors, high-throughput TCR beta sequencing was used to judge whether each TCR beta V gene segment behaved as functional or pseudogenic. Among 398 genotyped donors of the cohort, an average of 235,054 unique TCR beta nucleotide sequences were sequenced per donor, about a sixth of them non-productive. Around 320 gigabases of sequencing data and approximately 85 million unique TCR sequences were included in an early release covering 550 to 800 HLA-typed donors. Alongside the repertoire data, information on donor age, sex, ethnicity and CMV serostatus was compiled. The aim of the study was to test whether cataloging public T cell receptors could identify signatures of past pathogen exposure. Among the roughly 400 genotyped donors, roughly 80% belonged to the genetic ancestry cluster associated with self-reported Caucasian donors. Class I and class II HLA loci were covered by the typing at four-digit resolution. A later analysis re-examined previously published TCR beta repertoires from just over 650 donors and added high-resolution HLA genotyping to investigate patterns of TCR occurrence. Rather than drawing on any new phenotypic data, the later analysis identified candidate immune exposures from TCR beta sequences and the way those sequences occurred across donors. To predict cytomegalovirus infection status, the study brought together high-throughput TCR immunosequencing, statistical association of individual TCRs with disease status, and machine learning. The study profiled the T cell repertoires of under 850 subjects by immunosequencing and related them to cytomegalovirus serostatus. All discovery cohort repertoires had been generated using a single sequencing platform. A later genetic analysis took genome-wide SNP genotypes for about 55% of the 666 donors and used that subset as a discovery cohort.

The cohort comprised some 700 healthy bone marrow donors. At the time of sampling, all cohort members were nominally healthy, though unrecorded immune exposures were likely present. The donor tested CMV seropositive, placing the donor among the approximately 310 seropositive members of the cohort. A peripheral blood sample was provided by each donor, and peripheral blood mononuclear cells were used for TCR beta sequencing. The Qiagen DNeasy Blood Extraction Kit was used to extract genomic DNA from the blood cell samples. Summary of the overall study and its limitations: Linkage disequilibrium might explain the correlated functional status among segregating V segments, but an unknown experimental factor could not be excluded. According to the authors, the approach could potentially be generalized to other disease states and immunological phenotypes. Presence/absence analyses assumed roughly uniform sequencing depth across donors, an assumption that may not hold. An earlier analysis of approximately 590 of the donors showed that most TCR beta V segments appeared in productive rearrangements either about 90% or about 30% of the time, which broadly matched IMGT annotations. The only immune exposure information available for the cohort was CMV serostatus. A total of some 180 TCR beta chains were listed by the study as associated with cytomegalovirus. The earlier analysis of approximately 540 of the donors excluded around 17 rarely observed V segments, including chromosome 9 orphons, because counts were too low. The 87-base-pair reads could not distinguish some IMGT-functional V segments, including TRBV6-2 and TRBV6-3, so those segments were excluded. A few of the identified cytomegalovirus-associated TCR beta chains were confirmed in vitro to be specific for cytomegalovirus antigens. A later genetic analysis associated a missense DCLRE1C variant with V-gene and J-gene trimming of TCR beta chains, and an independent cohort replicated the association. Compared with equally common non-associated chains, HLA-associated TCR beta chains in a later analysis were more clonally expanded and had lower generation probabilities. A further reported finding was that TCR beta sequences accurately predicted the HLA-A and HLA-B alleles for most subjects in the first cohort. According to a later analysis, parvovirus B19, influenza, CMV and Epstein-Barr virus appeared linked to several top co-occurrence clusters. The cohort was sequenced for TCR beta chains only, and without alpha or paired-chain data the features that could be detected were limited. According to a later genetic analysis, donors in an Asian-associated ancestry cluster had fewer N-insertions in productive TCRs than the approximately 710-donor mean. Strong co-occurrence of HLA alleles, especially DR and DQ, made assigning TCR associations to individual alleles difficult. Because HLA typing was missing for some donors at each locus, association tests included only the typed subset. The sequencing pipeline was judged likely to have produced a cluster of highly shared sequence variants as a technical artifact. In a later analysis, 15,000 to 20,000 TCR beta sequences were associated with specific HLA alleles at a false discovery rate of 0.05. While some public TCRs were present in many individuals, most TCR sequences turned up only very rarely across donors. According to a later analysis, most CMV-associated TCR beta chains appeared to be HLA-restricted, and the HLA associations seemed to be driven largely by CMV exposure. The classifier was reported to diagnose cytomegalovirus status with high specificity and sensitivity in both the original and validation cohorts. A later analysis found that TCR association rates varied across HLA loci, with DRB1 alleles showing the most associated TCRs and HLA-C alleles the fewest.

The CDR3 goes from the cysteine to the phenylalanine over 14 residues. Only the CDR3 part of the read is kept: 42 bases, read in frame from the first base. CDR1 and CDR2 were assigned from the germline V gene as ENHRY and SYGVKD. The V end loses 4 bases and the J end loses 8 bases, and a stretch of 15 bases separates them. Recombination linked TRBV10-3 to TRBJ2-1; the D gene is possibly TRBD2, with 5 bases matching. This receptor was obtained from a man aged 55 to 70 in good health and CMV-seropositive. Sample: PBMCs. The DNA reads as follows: TGTGCCATCAGTGGCGGGCTGGGTATCGATGAGCAGTTCTTC. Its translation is CAISGGLGIDEQFF.